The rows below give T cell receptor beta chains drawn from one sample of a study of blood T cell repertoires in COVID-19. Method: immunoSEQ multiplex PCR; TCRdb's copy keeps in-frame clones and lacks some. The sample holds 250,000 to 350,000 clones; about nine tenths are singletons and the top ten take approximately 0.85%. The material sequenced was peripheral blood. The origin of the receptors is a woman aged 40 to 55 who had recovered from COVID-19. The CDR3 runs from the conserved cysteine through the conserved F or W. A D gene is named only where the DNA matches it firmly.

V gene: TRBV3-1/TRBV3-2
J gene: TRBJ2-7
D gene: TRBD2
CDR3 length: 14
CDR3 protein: CASSHAGDGYEQYF
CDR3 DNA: TGTGCCAGCAGCCATGCGGGAGATGGCTACGAGCAGTACTTC

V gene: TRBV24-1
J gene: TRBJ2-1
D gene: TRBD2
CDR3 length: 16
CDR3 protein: CATSDRSGSRWNEQFF
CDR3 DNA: TGTGCCACCAGTGACCGTAGCGGGAGCAGATGGAATGAGCAGTTCTTC

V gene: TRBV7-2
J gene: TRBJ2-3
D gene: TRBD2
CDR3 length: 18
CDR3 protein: CASSLRRLAGGDTDTQYF
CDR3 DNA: TGTGCCAGCAGCTTAAGGCGACTAGCGGGAGGAGACACAGATACGCAGTATTTT

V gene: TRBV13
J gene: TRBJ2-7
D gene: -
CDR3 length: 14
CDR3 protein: CASRPNYAGGEQYF
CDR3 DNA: TGTGCCAGCAGGCCTAATTACGCAGGGGGGGAGCAGTACTTC

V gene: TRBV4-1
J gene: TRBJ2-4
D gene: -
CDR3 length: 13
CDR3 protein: CASSQDRGGIQYF
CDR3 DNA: TGCGCCAGCAGCCAAGATCGAGGGGGCATTCAGTACTTC

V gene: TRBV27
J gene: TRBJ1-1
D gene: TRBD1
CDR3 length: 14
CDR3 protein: CASSQTGGLAEAFF
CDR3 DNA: TGTGCCAGCAGTCAAACAGGGGGTTTAGCTGAAGCTTTCTTT

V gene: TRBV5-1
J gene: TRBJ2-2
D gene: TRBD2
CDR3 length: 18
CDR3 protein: CASSLVASGRLYTGELFF
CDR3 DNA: TGCGCCAGCAGCTTGGTGGCTAGCGGGAGGTTGTACACCGGGGAGCTGTTTTTT

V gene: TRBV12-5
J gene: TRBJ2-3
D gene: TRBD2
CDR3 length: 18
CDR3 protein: CASGFVLAGGEKTDTQYF
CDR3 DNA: TGTGCTAGTGGTTTCGTTCTAGCGGGAGGGGAGAAGACAGATACGCAGTATTTT

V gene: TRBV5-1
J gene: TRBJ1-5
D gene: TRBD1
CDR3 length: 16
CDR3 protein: CASSSGPGQLDQPQHF
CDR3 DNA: TGCGCCAGCAGCTCCGGGCCGGGACAGTTAGATCAGCCCCAGCATTTT

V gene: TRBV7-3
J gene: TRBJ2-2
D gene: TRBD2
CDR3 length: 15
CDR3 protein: CASSLLLAGGGELFF
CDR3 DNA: TGTGCCAGCAGCTTACTCCTAGCGGGAGGGGGGGAGCTGTTTTTT

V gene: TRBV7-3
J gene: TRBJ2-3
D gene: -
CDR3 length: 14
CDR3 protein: CASSFSGSTDTQYF
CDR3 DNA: TGTGCCAGCAGCTTTAGCGGAAGCACAGATACGCAGTATTTT

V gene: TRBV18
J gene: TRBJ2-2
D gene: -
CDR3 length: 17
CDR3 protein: CASSPTSDRGNTGELFF
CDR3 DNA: TGTGCCAGCTCACCGACCTCGGATCGGGGGAACACCGGGGAGCTGTTTTTT

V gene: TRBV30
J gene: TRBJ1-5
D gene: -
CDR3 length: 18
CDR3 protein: CAWSVRGRGRTGNQPQHF
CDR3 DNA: TGTGCCTGGAGTGTACGCGGTCGAGGCAGGACAGGCAATCAGCCCCAGCATTTT

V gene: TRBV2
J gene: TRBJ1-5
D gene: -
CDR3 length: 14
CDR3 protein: CASRQGEGNQPQHF
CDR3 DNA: TGTGCCAGCAGACAGGGAGAGGGCAATCAGCCCCAGCATTTT

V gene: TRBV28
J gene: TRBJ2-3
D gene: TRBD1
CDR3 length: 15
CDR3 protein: CASSPRQGGSDTQYF
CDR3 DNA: TGTGCCAGCAGTCCGAGACAGGGTGGCTCAGATACGCAGTATTTT

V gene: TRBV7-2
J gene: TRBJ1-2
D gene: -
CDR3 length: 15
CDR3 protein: CASSLSLQGNYGYTF
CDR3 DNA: TGTGCCAGCAGCTTAAGCCTACAGGGAAACTATGGCTACACCTTC